Listed below are T cell receptor beta chains from one sample, sequenced in a study of identical twins. A single record per CDR3 protein comes from TCRdb applying MiXCR to the 5' RACE reads. The table has under 900,000 distinct CDR3 sequences, 9% to 15% seen once. The data were also submitted as part of a second study, on yellow fever vaccine responses in identical twins.

The sample was PBMCs. These receptors were taken from a woman younger than 35 in good health. Both conserved end residues are trimmed from each CDR3.

v_call: TRBV2; j_call: TRBJ2-7; cdr3_aa: ASSGRLAGENEQY
v_call: TRBV19; j_call: TRBJ1-4; cdr3_aa: ASSNGGPPEKLF
v_call: TRBV2; j_call: TRBJ2-7; cdr3_aa: ASSYRDRGTEQY
v_call: TRBV18; j_call: TRBJ2-1; cdr3_aa: ASSPTGQFHEQF
v_call: TRBV29-1; j_call: TRBJ2-5; cdr3_aa: SVDSGRAWGETQY
v_call: TRBV5-1; j_call: TRBJ2-3; cdr3_aa: ASSLLAGHTDTQY
v_call: TRBV14; j_call: TRBJ2-7; cdr3_aa: ASSHGVYEQY
v_call: TRBV10-3; j_call: TRBJ2-5; cdr3_aa: AISAGRGETQY
v_call: TRBV12-3/TRBV12-4; j_call: TRBJ1-1; cdr3_aa: ASSTTTGNTEAF
v_call: TRBV4-1; j_call: TRBJ1-2; cdr3_aa: ASSRGPGQTIYGYT
v_call: TRBV10-2; j_call: TRBJ2-1; cdr3_aa: ASSGTGVLDEQF
v_call: TRBV2; j_call: TRBJ2-7; cdr3_aa: ASNPLLDTYEQY
v_call: TRBV20-1; j_call: TRBJ2-5; cdr3_aa: SAMRGETQY
v_call: TRBV2; j_call: TRBJ2-1; cdr3_aa: ASIPGQGGVAGQF
v_call: TRBV6-5; j_call: TRBJ2-1; cdr3_aa: ASSYGRGPYNEQF
v_call: TRBV5-1; j_call: TRBJ2-5; cdr3_aa: ASSLETRDSQTQY
v_call: TRBV20-1; j_call: TRBJ2-5; cdr3_aa: SARKTSGRVGAETQY
v_call: TRBV4-2; j_call: TRBJ2-1; cdr3_aa: ASSNASNRGNEQF
v_call: TRBV5-1; j_call: TRBJ1-6; cdr3_aa: ASMGADSPLH
v_call: TRBV28; j_call: TRBJ2-3; cdr3_aa: ASSLQGGGTDTQY
v_call: TRBV25-1; j_call: TRBJ1-1; cdr3_aa: ASSDTTGTGGLTEAF
v_call: TRBV3-1; j_call: TRBJ2-2; cdr3_aa: ASSQSGIGELF
v_call: TRBV27; j_call: TRBJ2-5; cdr3_aa: ASRSSGTGQGKTQY
v_call: TRBV27; j_call: TRBJ2-1; cdr3_aa: ASSSSTGTSGKNEQF
v_call: TRBV5-1; j_call: TRBJ2-5; cdr3_aa: ASSLAILTSTETQY
v_call: TRBV7-3; j_call: TRBJ2-3; cdr3_aa: ASSGTHTDTQY
v_call: TRBV3-1; j_call: TRBJ2-3; cdr3_aa: ACCQGSGRAFQDTQY
v_call: TRBV7-9; j_call: TRBJ1-1; cdr3_aa: ASNLIPNTEAF
v_call: TRBV5-1; j_call: TRBJ2-3; cdr3_aa: ASSTGQPRPDTQY
v_call: TRBV3-1; j_call: TRBJ2-2; cdr3_aa: ASSQDRGENTGELF
v_call: TRBV3-1; j_call: TRBJ1-4; cdr3_aa: ASSQAGTGVNEKLF
v_call: TRBV7-3; j_call: TRBJ2-3; cdr3_aa: ASSPRGLAGVSSDTQY
v_call: TRBV4-1; j_call: TRBJ2-5; cdr3_aa: ASSRWDRAPERGETQY
v_call: TRBV6-1; j_call: TRBJ1-5; cdr3_aa: ASSPDSISQPQH
v_call: TRBV6-1; j_call: TRBJ2-3; cdr3_aa: ASGGTGLSTDTQY
v_call: TRBV10-3; j_call: TRBJ2-7; cdr3_aa: PSAGTGDEQY
v_call: TRBV10-3; j_call: TRBJ2-3; cdr3_aa: AILGQGSGDTQY
v_call: TRBV4-2; j_call: TRBJ2-1; cdr3_aa: ASSQAHRGNEQF
v_call: TRBV20-1; j_call: TRBJ2-1; cdr3_aa: SAKLNNEQF
v_call: TRBV5-1; j_call: TRBJ2-2; cdr3_aa: ASSSQRTGAETGELF
v_call: TRBV14; j_call: TRBJ2-2; cdr3_aa: ASSQLAGGLGELF
v_call: TRBV3-1; j_call: TRBJ1-2; cdr3_aa: ASSHGTGYGYT
v_call: TRBV5-5; j_call: TRBJ2-7; cdr3_aa: ASSLRFRDLYEQY
v_call: TRBV12-3/TRBV12-4; j_call: TRBJ1-1; cdr3_aa: ASNIGVNTEAF
v_call: TRBV11-1; j_call: TRBJ1-6; cdr3_aa: ASSSRRDRGREDSPLH
v_call: TRBV5-1; j_call: TRBJ2-5; cdr3_aa: ASSSDRFQETQY
v_call: TRBV28; j_call: TRBJ2-5; cdr3_aa: ASLKPGVGETQY